These 15 T cell receptor beta chains came from one sample sequenced in a study of T-cell reconstitution after alpha-beta-depleted transplantation in children (dated by TCRdb to about 2016). What the treatment or condition label conveys for this sample: allogeneic hematopoietic cell transplantation with graft depleted of TCRalphabeta T cells and CD19 B cells. The library was produced with PCR. TCRdb shows the sequencer as Illumina HiSeq 2500. TCR libraries were prepared with molecular barcoding, using unique molecular identifiers to normalize TCRbeta repertoire quantification. TCRdb took the public reads, trimmed them with fastp at Q25, ran MiXCR for clone calling and kept in-frame beta chains. Under each unique CDR3 protein, matching rows form one entry showing the most common genes and DNA. The sample yields approximately 300,000 distinct CDR3 sequences; 10% were counted once. Around 7.6% of the sample is held by the ten biggest clonotypes.

The input for sequencing was PBMCs, taken before TCRalphabeta/CD19-depleted stem cell transplant. The source is a boy under three years old with acute myeloid leukemia, due to receive a stem cell transplant.

J is TRBJ1-1 and V is TRBV27, with 7 bases fitting TRBD1. The CDR3 covers 15 residues. Germline values: CDR1 MNHEY, CDR2 SMNVEV (reference sequence). J was trimmed by 4 bases and V by 6 bases; bases with no gene match: 11. This CDR3 reads CASSRPGDRGTEAFF. The CDR3, as DNA: TGTGCCAGCAGCCGGCCCGGGGACAGAGGCACTGAAGCTTTCTTT.

This clonotype was seen a few times. CDR3 DNA sequence: TGTGCCAGCAGTTTGTCCGACTACACCGGGGAGCTGTTTTTT. It translates to CASSLSDYTGELFF. The V gene is TRBV28, the J gene TRBJ2-2; D call uncertain. Trimming removed 3 bases at V and 3 bases at J, with 8 bases between. CDR1 and CDR2 from the germline V gene are MDHEN and SYDVKM. The CDR3 extends over 14 amino acids.

On this clonotype itself: This may stem from a read error, because a much larger clone lies one nucleotide away. The chain joins TRBV6-2 or TRBV6-3 to TRBJ1-5; 7 bases fit TRBD1. Germline V gene sequence: CDR1 MNHEY, CDR2 SVGEGT. This CDR3 is 14 amino acids long. The CDR3 DNA is TGTGCCAACAGTTACGGACAGGGCAATCAGCCCCAGCATTTT. Translation: CANSYGQGNQPQHF.

At least ten counts were recorded for this clonotype. The chain employs TRBV18 and TRBJ2-5, with 8 bases matching TRBD2. V was pared by 6 bases and J by 5 bases, with 8 bases of the junction left unmatched. The CDR3 runs 14 residues. In germline, CDR1 is KGHSH, CDR2 LQKENI. The DNA for the CDR3 is TGTGCCAGCTCGCGGACCCAGCGGGGGGAGACCCAGTACTTC. This codes for CASSRTQRGETQYF.

To note about this clonotype: A much bigger clone sits one base away, suggesting this may be a read error. The chain links TRBV12-3 or TRBV12-4 to TRBJ1-1, with 7 bases identical to TRBD1. The CDR3 is 14 residues long. CDR3 in amino acids: CARSSDREGTEAFF. The DNA of the CDR3 is TGTGCCAGGAGTTCCGACAGGGAGGGCACTGAAGCTTTCTTT.

The sample holds many counts of this clonotype. V gene TRBV25-1 combines with J gene TRBJ1-1; no firm D call. V lost 7 bases to trimming and J lost 4 bases, with 7 bases between them. Germline CDR1 is MGHDK and CDR2 is SYGVNS. The CDR3 totals 11 residues. The CDR3 region has the DNA TGTGCCAGCATACGGAGCACTGAAGCTTTCTTT. Protein: CASIRSTEAFF.

This clonotype came up many times. The chain has TRBV7-6 and TRBJ2-5, with TRBD2 matching over 11 bases. The CDR3 covers 14 residues. In germline, CDR1 is SGHVS, CDR2 FNYEAQ. V lost 6 bases, J lost 6 bases, and 6 bases stayed unmatched. CDR3 loop: CASSLLAGEQTQYF. The CDR3 coding sequence is TGTGCCAGCAGTTTACTAGCGGGAGAGCAGACCCAGTACTTC.

This clonotype was detected a few times. The chain is built from TRBV7-3 and TRBJ2-5, with D perhaps given as TRBD1 or TRBD2 (5 bases each). Trimming cost V 4 bases and J 5 bases, with 14 bases left between them. Germline V gene sequence: CDR1 SGHTA, CDR2 FQGTGA. The CDR3 contains 14 residues. The chain's CDR3 is CASSSTGPWETQYF. The CDR3 nucleotides are TGTGCCAGCAGCTCTACGGGACCATGGGAGACCCAGTACTTC.

The V and J genes are TRBV19 and TRBJ2-3, with D tentatively TRBD1 (6 bases). The CDR3 runs 15 residues. Trimming took 7 bases from V and 2 from J, leaving 16 bases between them. The germline V gene encodes CDR1 LNHDA and CDR2 SQIVND (reference sequence). CDR3 sequence: CASTGLGHVTDTQYF. Here the CDR3 DNA reads TGTGCCAGTACAGGTCTGGGACACGTCACAGATACGCAGTATTTT.

This clonotype was seen many times. The chain employs TRBV6-1 and TRBJ1-5, with D hard to call. Trimming removed 5 bases at V and 0 bases at J, with 11 bases between. CDR3 length: 15 residues. CDR1 is MNHNS, CDR2 SASEGT, per germline. The CDR3 region has the DNA TGTGCCAGCAGTATGGACCTATTTAGCAATCAGCCCCAGCATTTT. Protein: CASSMDLFSNQPQHF.

Only a few counts were recorded for this clonotype. The chain links TRBV19 to TRBJ2-7, with 7 bases aligning to TRBD1. In germline, CDR1 is LNHDA, CDR2 SQIVND (reference sequence). Trimming removed 9 bases from V and 0 bases from J; junction bases left unmatched: 14. This CDR3 has 16 amino acids. This chain's CDR3 is CASRNPGQLISYEQYF. CDR3 nucleotide sequence: TGTGCCAGCCGTAACCCGGGACAGCTTATCTCCTACGAGCAGTACTTC.

This clonotype was counted many times. The rearrangement uses TRBV28 and TRBJ2-2; D is unresolved. The CDR3 length is 15 residues. V lost 3 bases and J 2 bases, leaving 10 bases between the germline ends. CDR1 MDHEN and CDR2 SYDVKM come from the germline V gene. The CDR3, as DNA: TGTGCCAGCAGTTTCGCGCAGGTTAACACCGGGGAGCTGTTTTTT. It translates to CASSFAQVNTGELFF.

In its sample, this clonotype was seen many times. The chain uses TRBV10-3 and TRBJ2-3; 13 bases are a match to TRBD2. CDR1 and CDR2 (germline): ENHRY, SYGVKD. After removal of 5 bases from V and 4 bases from J, the junction contained 6 bases not matched to a gene. This CDR3 region has 16 residues. CDR3 residues: CAISNGLAGDPDTQYF. The CDR3 coding sequence is TGTGCCATCAGTAATGGACTAGCGGGAGATCCAGATACGCAGTATTTT.

This clonotype was observed at least ten times. The chain has TRBV6-5 and TRBJ1-1; D gene ambiguous. With 0 bases removed from V and 0 bases from J, the gap between germline ends came to 2 bases. From germline, CDR1 is MNHEY and CDR2 SVGAGI. The CDR3 loop spans 13 amino acids. In DNA form, the CDR3 reads TGTGCCAGCAGTTACTCAATGAACACTGAAGCTTTCTTT. Translated: CASSYSMNTEAFF.

In this sample, this clonotype turned up a few times. The V call is TRBV7-3, the J call TRBJ2-7; perhaps TRBD2 as D (5 bases). CDR1 and CDR2 from the germline V gene are SGHTA and FQGTGA. There are 13 residues in the CDR3. Trimming stripped 0 bases from V and 5 bases from J, with 8 bases between. Here the CDR3 reads CASSLTSGDEQYF. The CDR3 nucleotides read TGTGCCAGCAGCTTAACATCCGGGGACGAGCAGTACTTC.